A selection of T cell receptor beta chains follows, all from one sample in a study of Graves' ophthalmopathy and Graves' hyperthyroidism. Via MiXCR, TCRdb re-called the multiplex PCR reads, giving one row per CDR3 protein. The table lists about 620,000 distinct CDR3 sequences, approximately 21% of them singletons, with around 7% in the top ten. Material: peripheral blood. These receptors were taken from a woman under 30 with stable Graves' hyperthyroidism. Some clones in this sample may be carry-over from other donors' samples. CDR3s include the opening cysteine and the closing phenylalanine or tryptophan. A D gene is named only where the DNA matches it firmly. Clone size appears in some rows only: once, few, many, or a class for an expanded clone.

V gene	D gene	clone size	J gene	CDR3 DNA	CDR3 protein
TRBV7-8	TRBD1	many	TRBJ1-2	TGTGCCAGCAGCCCCGACAGGGACTATGGCTACACCTTC	CASSPDRDYGYTF
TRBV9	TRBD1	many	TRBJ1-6	TGTGCCAGCAGCGGACAGGGGTTAGAGCTATCGGGTTCACCCCTCCACTTT	CASSGQGLELSGSPLHF
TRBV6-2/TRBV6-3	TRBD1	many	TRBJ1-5	TGTGCCAGCAGCCCCGGGACAGGTCATCAGCCCCAGCATTTT	CASSPGTGHQPQHF
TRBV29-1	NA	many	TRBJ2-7	TGCAGCGTTGAAGATTCACGGCGGGTGGGAAGCTCCTACGAGCAGTACTTC	CSVEDSRRVGSSYEQYF
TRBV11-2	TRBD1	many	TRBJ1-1	TGTGCCAGCAGCTTCCAGGGACAGGGAGTCACTGAAGCTTTCTTT	CASSFQGQGVTEAFF
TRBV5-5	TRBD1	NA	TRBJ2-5	TGTGCCAGCAGCGTGGGCGTTGGACAGGGACAAGAGACCCAGTACTTC	CASSVGVGQGQETQYF
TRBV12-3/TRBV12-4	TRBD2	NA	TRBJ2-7	TGTGCCAGCAGTGCCCTACTAGCGGGAGGGCCCTACGAGCAGTACTTC	CASSALLAGGPYEQYF
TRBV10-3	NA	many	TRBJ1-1	TGTGCCATCAGTGAAGGTCAAATGAGGAGGACTGAAGCTTTCTTT	CAISEGQMRRTEAFF
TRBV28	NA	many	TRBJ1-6	TGTGCCAGCAAGGGGGACCGGGCTAAAGGAGGGAATTCACCCCTCCACTTT	CASKGDRAKGGNSPLHF
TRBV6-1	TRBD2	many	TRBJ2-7	TGTGCCAGCAGTGAAAACGGACTAGCGGGGCTCGCCTACGAGCAGTACTTC	CASSENGLAGLAYEQYF
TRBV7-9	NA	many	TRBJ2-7	TGTGCCAGCAGCTTCGACAGCCTCTCCTACGAGCAGTACTTC	CASSFDSLSYEQYF
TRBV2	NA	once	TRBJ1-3	TGTGCCAGCAGGTACTCAGGTCGGCCTGGAAACACCATATATTTT	CASRYSGRPGNTIYF
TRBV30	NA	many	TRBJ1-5	TGTGCCTGGAGTGTACGGGCGGGAAATCAGCCCCAGCATTTT	CAWSVRAGNQPQHF
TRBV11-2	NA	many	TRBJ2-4	TGTGCCAGCAGCTTAGATCATTACAGGGAGAAGTACTTC	CASSLDHYREKYF
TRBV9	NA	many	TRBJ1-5	TGTGCCAGCAGCGTGAGGGACGGGGATCAGCCCCAGCATTTT	CASSVRDGDQPQHF
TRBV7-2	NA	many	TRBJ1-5	TGTGCCAGCAGCTCCAGCTATGGTAGCAATCAGCCCCAGCATTTT	CASSSSYGSNQPQHF
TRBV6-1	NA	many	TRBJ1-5	TGTGCCAGCAGTGAAGAAGGATCAGTGGCTTTCCCCGGCAATCAGCCCCAGCATTTT	CASSEEGSVAFPGNQPQHF
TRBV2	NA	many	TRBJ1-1	TGTGCCCAAAGGGTCTGGACAGAACTCACTGAAGCTTTCTTT	CAQRVWTELTEAFF
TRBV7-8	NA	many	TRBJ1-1	TGTGCCAGCAGCGACGGTAAAGGGGGTTACACTGAAGCTTTCTTT	CASSDGKGGYTEAFF
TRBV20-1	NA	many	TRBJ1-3	TGCAGTGCTAGAGAAGACGGGGCTGCAAACACCATATATTTT	CSAREDGAANTIYF
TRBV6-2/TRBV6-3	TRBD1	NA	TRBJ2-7	TGTGCCAGCAGCGGACAGGGCGACATATACGAACCGAACTACGAGCAGTACTTC	CASSGQGDIYEPNYEQYF
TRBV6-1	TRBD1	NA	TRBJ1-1	TGTGCCAGCAGTGAAAGGGGGACAGGGTCTGAAGCTTTCTTT	CASSERGTGSEAFF
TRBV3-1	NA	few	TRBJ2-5	TGTGCCAGCAGCCAAGGACGTACCCAAGAGACCCAGTACTTC	CASSQGRTQETQYF
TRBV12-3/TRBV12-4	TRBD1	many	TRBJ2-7	TGTGCCAGCAGCTCCGGGACAGCGGCCTACGAGCAGTACTTC	CASSSGTAAYEQYF
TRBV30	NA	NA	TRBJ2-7	TGTGCCTGGAGCGACAGTTTTTTAGACGAGCAGTACTTC	CAWSDSFLDEQYF
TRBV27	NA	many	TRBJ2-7	TGTGCCAGCAGTCTACAGTTAGGGGGGCTTTCCTACGAGCAGTACTTC	CASSLQLGGLSYEQYF
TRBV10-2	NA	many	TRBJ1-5	TGCGCCAGCAGTGAGTCGTGGCGGGAGAATAGCAATCAGCCCCAGCATTTT	CASSESWRENSNQPQHF
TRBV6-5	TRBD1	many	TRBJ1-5	TGTGCCAGCAGTTCCCCAGACAGGGGGAAACAGCCCCAGCATTTT	CASSSPDRGKQPQHF
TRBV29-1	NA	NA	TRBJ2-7	TGCAGCGTTGCCAGGGGGGCGCAGAACGAGCAGTACTTC	CSVARGAQNEQYF
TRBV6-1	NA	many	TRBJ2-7	TGTGCCAGCAAATCAAGGGGACCCTACGAGCAGTACTTC	CASKSRGPYEQYF
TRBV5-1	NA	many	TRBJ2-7	TGCGCCAGCAGCACCCAGGGGACTTTCAACGAGCAGTACTTC	CASSTQGTFNEQYF
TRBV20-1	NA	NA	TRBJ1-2	TGCAGTGCGCCCCGGGACCAATATGGCTACACCTTC	CSAPRDQYGYTF
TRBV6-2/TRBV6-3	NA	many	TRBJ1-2	TGTGCCAGCAGTTACTCTGCGGCGGGGTCAGTCAACTATGGCTACACCTTC	CASSYSAAGSVNYGYTF
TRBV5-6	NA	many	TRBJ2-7	TGTGCCAGCAGTACAGGGTACGAGCAGTACTTC	CASSTGYEQYF
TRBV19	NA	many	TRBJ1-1	TGTGCCAGTAGTACCTTTGAAGGGCGGGGGTCTGAAGCTTTCTTT	CASSTFEGRGSEAFF
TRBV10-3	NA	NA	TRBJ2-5	TGTGCCATCAGTGAAGCCTGGGGGCCAGAGACCCAGTACTTC	CAISEAWGPETQYF
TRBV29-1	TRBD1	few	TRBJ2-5	TGCAGCGTTGAAGATTTCCTGGGGAGAACGACAGGGGGCAGACAAGAGACCCAGTACTTC	CSVEDFLGRTTGGRQETQYF
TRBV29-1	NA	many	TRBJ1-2	TGCAGCGTTTTTTCCGGAGGCGACACTACTAACTATGGCTACACCTTC	CSVFSGGDTTNYGYTF
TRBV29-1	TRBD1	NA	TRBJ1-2	TGCAGCGTTGAAAGATTCGAGGACAGGGGGTTAGGGAACTATGGCTACACCTTC	CSVERFEDRGLGNYGYTF
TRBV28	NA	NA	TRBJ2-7	TGTGCCAGCAGTTCCCCCGACAGGATAGCCCGCTACGAGCAGTACTTC	CASSSPDRIARYEQYF
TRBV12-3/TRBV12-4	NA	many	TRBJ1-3	TGTGCCAGCAGTTTATCCTACAGCTACTCTGGAAACACCATATATTTT	CASSLSYSYSGNTIYF
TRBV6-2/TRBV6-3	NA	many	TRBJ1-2	TGTGCCAGCACCTCTTCCGTCCAGAGGGGCTACACCTTC	CASTSSVQRGYTF
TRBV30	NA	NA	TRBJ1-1	TGTGCCTGGGGACAAGGAGTGCCCACTGAAGCTTTCTTT	CAWGQGVPTEAFF
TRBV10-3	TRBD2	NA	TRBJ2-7	TGTGCCATCAGTACTAGCGGGGGAAAGCTCTACGAGCAGTACTTC	CAISTSGGKLYEQYF
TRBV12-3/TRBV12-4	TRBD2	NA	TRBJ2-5	TGTGCCAGCAGTTTAGCATTAGGACTAGCGGGGGGTCAAGAGACCCAGTACTTC	CASSLALGLAGGQETQYF
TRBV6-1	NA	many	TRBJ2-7	TGTGCCAGCAGTGATTTAGGGGAGACAGCATACGAGCAGTACTTC	CASSDLGETAYEQYF
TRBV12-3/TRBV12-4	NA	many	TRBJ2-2	TGTGCCAGCAGTTCCACCACAGGGGAGCTGTTTTTT	CASSSTTGELFF
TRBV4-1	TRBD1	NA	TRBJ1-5	TGCGCCAGCAGCCTAAGTTGGGACAGTGAAGGCAATCAGCCCCAGCATTTT	CASSLSWDSEGNQPQHF
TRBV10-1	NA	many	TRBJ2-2	TGCGCCAGCAGTGAGAAGGAGACCGGGGAGCTGTTTTTT	CASSEKETGELFF
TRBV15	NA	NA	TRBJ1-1	TGTGCCACCAGCAGAGATCTTTTTGGCACTGAAGCTTTCTTT	CATSRDLFGTEAFF
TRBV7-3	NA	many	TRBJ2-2	TGTGCCAGCAGCTTAATGGGCAGGGAGGAAGGGGAGCTGTTTTTT	CASSLMGREEGELFF
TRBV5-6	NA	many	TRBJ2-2	TGTGCCAGCGAACTGACAGTATCGAACACCGGGGAGCTGTTTTTT	CASELTVSNTGELFF
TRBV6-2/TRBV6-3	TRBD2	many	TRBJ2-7	TGTGCCAGCAGTTACTCGACTAGCGCCTACGAGCAGTACTTC	CASSYSTSAYEQYF
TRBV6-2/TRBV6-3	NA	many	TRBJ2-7	TGTGCCAGCCGACAGAGGTACGAGCAGTACTTC	CASRQRYEQYF
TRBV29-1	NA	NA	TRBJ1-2	TGCAGCGCCGGACCAGGGGCTGGGGGGTATGGCTACACCTTC	CSAGPGAGGYGYTF